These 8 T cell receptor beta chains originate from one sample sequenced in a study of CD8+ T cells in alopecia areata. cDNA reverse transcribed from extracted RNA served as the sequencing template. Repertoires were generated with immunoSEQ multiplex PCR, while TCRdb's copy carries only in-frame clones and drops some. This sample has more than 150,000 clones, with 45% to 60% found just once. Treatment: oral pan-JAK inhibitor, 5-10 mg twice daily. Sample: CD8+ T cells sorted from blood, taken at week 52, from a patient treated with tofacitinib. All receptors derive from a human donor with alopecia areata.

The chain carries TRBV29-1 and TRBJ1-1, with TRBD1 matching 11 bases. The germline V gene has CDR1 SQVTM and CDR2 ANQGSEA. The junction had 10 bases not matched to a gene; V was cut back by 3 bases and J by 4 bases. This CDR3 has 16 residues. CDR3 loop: CSVDKGQGEWATEAFF. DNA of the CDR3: TGCAGCGTTGACAAGGGACAGGGGGAGTGGGCCACTGAAGCTTTCTTT.

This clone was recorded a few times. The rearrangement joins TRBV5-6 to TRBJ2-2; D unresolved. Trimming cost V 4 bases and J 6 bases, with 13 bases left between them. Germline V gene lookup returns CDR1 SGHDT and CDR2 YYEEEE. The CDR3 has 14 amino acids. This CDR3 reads CASSLPKSSGELFF. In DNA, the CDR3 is TGTGCCAGCAGCCTCCCTAAGTCCTCCGGGGAGCTGTTTTTT.

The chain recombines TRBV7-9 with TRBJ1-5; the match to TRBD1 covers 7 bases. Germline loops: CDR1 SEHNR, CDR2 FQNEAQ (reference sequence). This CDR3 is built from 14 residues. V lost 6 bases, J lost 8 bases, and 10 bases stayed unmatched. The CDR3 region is CASSRDSPNEPQHF. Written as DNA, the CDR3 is TGTGCCAGCAGTCGGGACAGCCCTAACGAGCCCCAGCATTTT.

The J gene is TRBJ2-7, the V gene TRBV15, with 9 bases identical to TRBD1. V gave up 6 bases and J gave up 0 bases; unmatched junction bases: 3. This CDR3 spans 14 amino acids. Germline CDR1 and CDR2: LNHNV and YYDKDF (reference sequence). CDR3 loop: CATRDRGSSYEQYF. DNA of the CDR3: TGTGCCACCAGGGACAGGGGTAGCTCCTACGAGCAGTACTTC.

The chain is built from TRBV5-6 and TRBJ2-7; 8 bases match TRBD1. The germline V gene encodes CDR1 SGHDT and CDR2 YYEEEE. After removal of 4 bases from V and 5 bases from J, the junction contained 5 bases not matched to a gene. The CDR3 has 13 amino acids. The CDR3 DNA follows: TGTGCCAGCAGCCTGCAGGGGGCCCACGAGCAGTACTTC. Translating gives CASSLQGAHEQYF.

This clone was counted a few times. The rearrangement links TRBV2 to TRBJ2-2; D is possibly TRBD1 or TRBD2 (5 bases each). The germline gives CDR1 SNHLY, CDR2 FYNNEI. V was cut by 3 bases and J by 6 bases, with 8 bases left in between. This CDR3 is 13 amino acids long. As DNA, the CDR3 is TGTGCCAGCAGTGACGTGGGGGCCGGGGAGCTGTTTTTT. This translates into CASSDVGAGELFF.

The CDR3 reads CASSQVGSPLHF. CDR3 nucleotides: TGTGCCAGCAGCCAGGTCGGGTCACCCCTCCACTTT. The gene calls are TRBV27 and TRBJ1-6; the D is unclear. The CDR3 extends over 12 amino acids. Germline CDR1 and CDR2: MNHEY and SMNVEV (reference sequence). Trimming cost V 6 bases and J 10 bases, with 10 bases left between them.

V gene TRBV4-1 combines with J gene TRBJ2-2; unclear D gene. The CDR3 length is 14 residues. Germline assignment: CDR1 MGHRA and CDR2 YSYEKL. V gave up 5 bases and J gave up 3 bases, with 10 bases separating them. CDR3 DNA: TGCGCCAGCAGCGGCCGGTTGGACACCGGGGAGCTGTTTTTT. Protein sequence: CASSGRLDTGELFF.